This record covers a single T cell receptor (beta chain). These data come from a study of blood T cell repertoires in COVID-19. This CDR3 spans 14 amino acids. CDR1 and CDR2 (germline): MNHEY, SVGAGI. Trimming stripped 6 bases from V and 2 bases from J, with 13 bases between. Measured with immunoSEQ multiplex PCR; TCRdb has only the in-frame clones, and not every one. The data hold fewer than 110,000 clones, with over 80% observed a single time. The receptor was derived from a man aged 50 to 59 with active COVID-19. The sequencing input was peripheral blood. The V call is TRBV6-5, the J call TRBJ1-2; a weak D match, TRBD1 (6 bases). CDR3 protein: CASRSQGINYGYTF. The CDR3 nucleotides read TGTGCCAGCAGGTCACAGGGTATCAACTATGGCTACACCTTC.